The sequence of this T cell receptor (beta chain) was determined in a study of blood T cell repertoires in COVID-19. Clones were sequenced by immunoSEQ multiplex PCR, and TCRdb holds only the in-frame ones, with some missing. The profile shows some 70,000 clones, approximately 90% of them singletons. This CDR3 spans 14 amino acids. V was clipped by 7 bases and J by 2 bases; unmatched bases: 5. Germline V gives CDR1 SNHLY, CDR2 FYNNEI. The sequencing sample was made of peripheral blood. This clonotype was sampled from a man between 65 and 85 years old with active or convalescent COVID-19. V is TRBV2 and J is TRBJ1-1; 9 positions agree with TRBD1. The CDR3 reads CASTNRGLNTEAFF. The CDR3 DNA is TGTGCCAGCACCAACAGGGGGCTTAACACTGAAGCTTTCTTT.